Presented here are 22 T cell receptor beta chains from one specimen sequenced in a study of blood T cell repertoires in COVID-19. Profiled with immunoSEQ multiplex PCR; TCRdb holds only in-frame clones, not every one. The sample consists of some 250,000 clones, 70% to 75% of them appearing once. The sequenced material came from peripheral blood. The receptor source for this set is a woman of 80 years or more with acute or convalescent COVID-19.

This clone was found a few times. The chain is built from TRBV28 and TRBJ2-7; 9 nucleotides line up with TRBD2. Germline CDR1 reads MDHEN; CDR2 reads SYDVKM. CDR3 size: 20 residues. The junction had 26 bases not matched to a gene; V was cut back by 5 bases and J by 6 bases. The CDR3 is CASSSLVGLAGPHSKGEQYF. The CDR3, as DNA: TGTGCCAGCAGTAGCCTGGTAGGGCTAGCGGGGCCCCATTCAAAAGGCGAGCAGTACTTC.

The count of this clone is one. The chain uses TRBV5-1 and TRBJ1-1; TRBD1 agrees at 7 bases. The CDR3 is 15 amino acids. V trimming: 4 bases; J trimming: 1 base; junction bases outside the gene matches: 7. Per germline, CDR1 SGHRS and CDR2 YFSETQ. The CDR3 DNA sequence: TGCGCCAGCAGCACACCGGGACAGCCGAACACTGAAGCTTTCTTT. Translated: CASSTPGQPNTEAFF.

V gene TRBV19 combines with J gene TRBJ2-1; TRBD2 agrees at 10 bases. Unmatched junction bases numbered 1, after V lost 3 bases and J lost 2 bases. The CDR3 has 15 residues. Germline values: CDR1 LNHDA, CDR2 SQIVND (reference sequence). CDR3 nucleotide sequence: TGTGCCAGTAGTATTACTAGCGGGGCCTACAATGAGCAGTTCTTC. It translates to CASSITSGAYNEQFF.

This chain connects TRBV7-2 to TRBJ2-3; TRBD2 agrees at 8 bases. V lost 7 bases and J lost 8; bases outside the gene matches: 20. The CDR3 sequence is 17 residues long. The germline V gene has CDR1 SGHTA and CDR2 FQGNSA. CDR3 in DNA: TGTGCCAGCAACCCTGTTGCGGGTAGCGGGATCGTAGGTACGCAGTATTTT. It translates to CASNPVAGSGIVGTQYF.

The chain recombines TRBV11-2 with TRBJ1-4; D unclear. Germline V gene data show CDR1 as SGHAT and CDR2 as FQNNGV. Trimming shortened V by 5 bases and J by 1 base, and 11 bases separated the two germline ends. This CDR3 has 15 residues. For the CDR3, the DNA is TGTGCCAGCAGCCGTGGGAGCGGAACTAATGAAAAACTGTTTTTT. It translates to CASSRGSGTNEKLFF.

The genes are TRBV29-1 and TRBJ2-7; 9 bases are shared with TRBD1. Germline-derived CDR1 and CDR2 are SQVTM and ANQGSEA. The CDR3 has 13 residues. V shed 1 base, J shed 6 bases, and the junction held 4 bases outside the gene matches. CDR3 residues: CSVEGTGGSEQYF. DNA for the CDR3: TGCAGCGTTGAAGGAACAGGGGGCTCCGAGCAGTACTTC.

Remarks on this clone: Other DNA sequences within the sample encode an identical CDR3. The V and J genes are TRBV7-2 and TRBJ1-1; the D gene is possibly TRBD1 (5 bases). Germline CDR1 is SGHTA and CDR2 is FQGNSA. The V end lost 3 bases, the J end lost 1 base, and 9 bases lay between the germline ends. The CDR3 consists of 14 residues. The CDR3 nucleotides are TGTGCCAGCAGCTTCGCCGGGGGGAACACTGAAGCTTTCTTT. Translation: CASSFAGGNTEAFF.

The chain has TRBV5-4 and TRBJ2-1; 9 bases are a match to TRBD1. From germline, CDR1 is SGHNT and CDR2 YYREEE (reference sequence). V shed 4 bases and J 1 base; nucleotides not matched to a gene: 3. This CDR3 is 15 amino acids long. The CDR3 sequence is CASSLDRGSYNEQFF. As DNA, the CDR3 is TGTGCCAGCAGCCTGGACAGGGGTTCCTACAATGAGCAGTTCTTC.

This clone was detected only a few times. The chain joins TRBV27 to TRBJ2-7; possible D gene TRBD2, 6 bases. This CDR3 comprises 14 residues. Trimming removed 5 bases at V and 9 bases at J, with 20 bases between. From germline, CDR1 is MNHEY and CDR2 SMNVEV (reference sequence). In DNA form, the CDR3 reads TGTGCCAGCAGTACGGGTGGCCGGGGGTGGAGGCAGTACTTC. Translating it yields CASSTGGRGWRQYF.

The chain has TRBV4-1 and TRBJ1-5; D might be TRBD1 (6 bases). The CDR3 is 17 amino acids. V shed 0 bases and J shed 3 bases, with 15 bases lying between them. Per the germline V gene, CDR1 is MGHRA and CDR2 is YSYEKL. The CDR3 is CASSQDRGGAPNQPQHF. CDR3 nucleotides: TGCGCCAGCAGCCAAGATCGGGGGGGGGCCCCCAATCAGCCCCAGCATTTT.

The chain has TRBV28 and TRBJ1-2, with TRBD1 as a possible D gene (6 bases). V was pared by 4 bases and J by 2 bases, with 17 bases between. The CDR3 is 16 residues long. Germline V gene data show CDR1 as MDHEN and CDR2 as SYDVKM. CDR3 amino acids: CASSSTGQGVNYGYTF. In DNA, the CDR3 is TGTGCCAGCAGTTCCACGGGACAAGGGGTAAACTATGGCTACACCTTC.

The rearrangement uses TRBV4-2 and TRBJ2-1, with 9 bases identical to TRBD2. The trim removed 0 bases at V and 6 bases at J, leaving 9 bases unmatched. CDR1 LGHNA and CDR2 YNFKEQ come from the germline V gene. The length of the CDR3 is 17 residues. The CDR3 loop is CASSQDLATSGANEQFF. CDR3 DNA: TGTGCCAGCAGCCAAGATCTAGCGACTAGCGGCGCCAATGAGCAGTTCTTC.

The chain couples TRBV2 to TRBJ2-3; 7 nucleotides match TRBD2. J was trimmed by 1 base and V by 7 bases; bases with no gene match: 17. Germline CDR1 is SNHLY and CDR2 is FYNNEI. The length of the CDR3 is 18 residues. CDR3: CASMGWGLPSNRTDTQYF. The CDR3 DNA is TGTGCCAGCATGGGTTGGGGACTACCGTCCAACCGCACAGATACGCAGTATTTT.

V usage is TRBV7-2 and J usage is TRBJ2-3, with TRBD2 identical over 11 bases. Germline values: CDR1 SGHTA, CDR2 FQGNSA. The V segment lost 4 bases and the J segment 14 bases; nucleotides outside the gene matches: 5. The CDR3 totals 12 residues. CDR3 protein: CASSYLAGGPYF. DNA for the CDR3: TGTGCCAGCAGCTACTTAGCGGGAGGGCCGTATTTT.

This chain links TRBV6-5 with TRBJ2-3; 8 bases are shared with TRBD1. The CDR3 runs to 16 residues. The germline V gene encodes CDR1 MNHEY and CDR2 SVGAGI. The ends lost 4 bases at V and 2 bases at J; junction bases unmatched: 8. The CDR3 protein is CASSSGQALFTDTQYF. CDR3 DNA: TGTGCCAGCAGTTCGGGACAGGCCCTCTTCACAGATACGCAGTATTTT.

On this clone: One end of the junction varies from germline; a read error may be responsible. The CDR3 DNA follows: TGTGCCAGCAGATTGGGGACTAGCAGCTCCTACAATGAGCAGTTCTTC. Translation gives CASRLGTSSSYNEQFF. This chain links TRBV5-4 with TRBJ2-1, with 9 bases lining up with TRBD2. Looked up from germline, CDR1 is SGHNT and CDR2 is YYREEE (reference sequence). The CDR3 is made up of 16 amino acids.

The V and J genes are TRBV5-5 and TRBJ2-5; D possibly corresponds to TRBD2 (7 bases). Trimming left V 0 bases short and J 4 bases short, with 19 bases between. This CDR3 has 17 residues. The germline V gene has CDR1 SGHKS and CDR2 YYEKEE (reference sequence). Here the CDR3 DNA reads TGTGCCAGCAGCTTGGCGACCGGGGGGCTGGGAGGAGAGACCCAGTACTTC. It yields the protein CASSLATGGLGGETQYF.

The V gene is TRBV2, the J gene TRBJ1-1; no clear D. The CDR3 is made up of 11 amino acids. V gave up 4 bases and J gave up 6 bases, with 6 bases separating them. Germline V gene data show CDR1 as SNHLY and CDR2 as FYNNEI. Here the CDR3 reads CASSVTAEAFF. CDR3 DNA: TGTGCCAGCAGTGTAACGGCTGAAGCTTTCTTT.

The CDR3 DNA sequence: TGTGCCAGCTCATCCGGACTTACGACAGGGGCAATTGCCTACGAGCAGTACTTC. Its protein product is CASSSGLTTGAIAYEQYF. V is TRBV18 and J is TRBJ2-7, with 8 bases that match TRBD1. V lost 5 bases to trimming and J lost 2 bases; unmatched junction nucleotides: 17. This CDR3 is built from 18 residues. Germline loops: CDR1 KGHSH, CDR2 LQKENI.

The sample holds a few counts of this clone. The chain uses TRBV6-5 and TRBJ2-7, with TRBD2 identical over 12 bases. CDR3 length: 16 residues. With 3 bases clipped from V and 4 bases from J, the junction kept 7 bases outside the gene matches. CDR1 and CDR2 (germline): MNHEY, SVGAGI. CDR3 DNA sequence: TGTGCCAGCAGTTATTTAGGACTAGCGGGAACTTACGAGCAGTACTTC. As protein: CASSYLGLAGTYEQYF.

The chain employs TRBV5-1 and TRBJ2-1; 10 bases line up with TRBD2. Germline trimming cut 5 bases from V and 7 bases from J; bases unmatched to any gene: 15. The CDR3 runs 17 residues. Germline V lookup: CDR1 SGHRS, CDR2 YFSETQ. CDR3 nucleotide sequence: TGCGCCAGCAGTCCTAAAACGAGCGGGAGGGACCGAAATGAGCAGTTCTTC. It is translated as CASSPKTSGRDRNEQFF.

This clone was detected once. This sequence joins TRBV5-1 and TRBJ2-7; D might be TRBD2 (6 bases). The V and J ends lost 3 bases and 2 bases respectively, with 12 bases between them. CDR1 and CDR2 from the germline V gene are SGHRS and YFSETQ. CDR3 size: 14 residues. CDR3 nucleotides: TGCGCCAGCAGCTACAGCGGGCCCCCCTACGAGCAGTACTTC. Translating it yields CASSYSGPPYEQYF.